This T cell receptor beta chain originates from a study of T cell responses to AZD1222 COVID-19 vaccine. CDR3 length: 12 amino acids. This clone was seen a few times. Sequenced by immunoSEQ multiplex PCR; TCRdb stores in-frame clones only, minus some. The sample lists about 180,000 clones, almost 90% occurring once. Source: peripheral blood, taken 28 days after the second AZD1222 dose. This clonotype originated in an adult who received the AZD1222 COVID-19 vaccine. The V gene is TRBV7-5, the J gene TRBJ2-2. TRBV7-5 is recorded as a pseudogene. Written as DNA, the CDR3 is TGTGCCACAGGGCCGAGGGGCGGGGAGCTGTTTTTT. Its translation is CATGPRGGELFF.